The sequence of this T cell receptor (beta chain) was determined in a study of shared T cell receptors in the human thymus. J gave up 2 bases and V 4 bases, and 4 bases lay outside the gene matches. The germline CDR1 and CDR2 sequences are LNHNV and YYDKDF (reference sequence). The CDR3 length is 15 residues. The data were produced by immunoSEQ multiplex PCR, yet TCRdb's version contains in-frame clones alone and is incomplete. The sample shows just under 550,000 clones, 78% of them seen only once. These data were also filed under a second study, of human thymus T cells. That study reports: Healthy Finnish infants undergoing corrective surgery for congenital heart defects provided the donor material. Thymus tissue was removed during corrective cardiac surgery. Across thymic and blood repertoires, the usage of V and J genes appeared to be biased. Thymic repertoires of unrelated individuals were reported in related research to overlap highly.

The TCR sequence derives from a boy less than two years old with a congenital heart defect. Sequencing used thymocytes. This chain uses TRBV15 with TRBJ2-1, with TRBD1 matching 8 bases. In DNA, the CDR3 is TGTGCCACCAGCAACAGGGGGTCGACCTACAATGAGCAGTTCTTC. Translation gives CATSNRGSTYNEQFF.